These 19 T cell receptor beta chains were all obtained from the same sample, sequenced in a study of spatial heterogeneity in lung cancer (dated by TCRdb to between 2017 and 2020). Overall study outcomes, separate from this receptor: The tumor nonsynonymous mutation count correlated with the number of expanded intratumoral alpha and beta TCRs.

In the paper's terms, the time point label means: sample taken at primary tumor resection. No cognate antigen is known for these TCRs. Receptor libraries were prepared by 5' RACE. The instrument given in TCRdb is NextSeq 500. TCRdb redid the processing of the public reads, applying fastp at Q25 and MiXCR, and retained in-frame beta chains. Each CDR3 protein gets just one entry, which takes the most common genes and DNA from the rows behind it. The sample has 3,500 to 4,000 distinct CDR3 sequences on record, approximately 6.6% of them singletons. Around 18% of the sample lies in the top ten. Sequences were derived from lung tumor tissue, sampled at surgery. The receptors derive from a male donor with early-stage non-small cell lung cancer.

This clonotype has a handful of counts. Little can be read into the size of this beta chain, an off-target read in a library designed for alpha chains. The chain employs TRBV7-2 and TRBJ2-3, with a tentative D call TRBD1 (6 bases). The V end was cut by 6 bases, the J end by 2 bases, with 15 bases between. In germline, CDR1 is SGHTA, CDR2 FQGNSA. This CDR3 has 15 amino acids. The CDR3 DNA sequence: TGTGCCAGCAGTCCTCAGGGGATGTCCACAGATACGCAGTATTTT. This translates into CASSPQGMSTDTQYF.

This clonotype rates as medium-sized (0.01 to 0.1%). Within a library made for alpha chains, this beta chain is off target, and its count is uninformative. The chain is built from TRBV10-3 and TRBJ1-2, with 8 positions matching TRBD1. Trimming removed 10 bases from V and 3 bases from J; junction bases left unmatched: 13. CDR3 size: 15 residues. The germline V gene encodes CDR1 ENHRY and CDR2 SYGVKD. CDR3 nucleotides: TGTGCCACCACCCTCGCAGGACAGGGTGACTATGGCTACACCTTC. Its protein product is CATTLAGQGDYGYTF.

This clonotype came up many times. The library was built for alpha chains, so this beta chain is an off-target read and its size means little. This rearrangement joins TRBV15 to TRBJ2-7; the D call may be TRBD1 or TRBD2 (6 bases each). The length of the CDR3 is 16 residues. The ends were cut back, 1 base at V and 3 bases at J, with 16 bases in the middle. The germline V gene has CDR1 LNHNV and CDR2 YYDKDF (reference sequence). The CDR3 sequence is CATSRGGAEGGYEQYV. CDR3 nucleotide sequence: TGTGCCACCAGCAGAGGGGGAGCGGAGGGGGGCTACGAGCAGTACGTC.

On this clonotype: Because the library targeted alpha chains, this beta chain is an off-target read whose size means little. The chain joins TRBV12-3 or TRBV12-4 to TRBJ2-4, with TRBD1 matching over 8 bases. The CDR3 sequence is 16 residues long. V trimming: 6 bases; J trimming: 2 bases; junction bases outside the gene matches: 9. The CDR3 loop is CASSFPGQGTKNIQYF. CDR3 bases: TGTGCCAGCAGCTTCCCCGGACAGGGCACCAAAAACATTCAGTACTTC.

This clonotype is categorized as medium-sized. In a library made to pick up alpha chains, this beta chain is a stray read with a size that means little. The chain has TRBV7-3 and TRBJ2-2; 9 bases agree with TRBD2. Germline lookup yields CDR1 SGHTA and CDR2 FQGTGA. Unmatched junction bases numbered 9, after V lost 4 bases and J lost 6 bases. This CDR3 region has 16 residues. CDR3 residues: CASSSLAGPRSGELFF. Here the CDR3 DNA reads TGTGCCAGCAGCTCCCTAGCGGGGCCGCGTTCCGGGGAGCTGTTTTTT.

In its sample, this clonotype ranks as medium-sized (0.01 to 0.1%). This beta chain is a stray read from a library made for alpha chains; its abundance is not meaningful. V gene TRBV20-1 combines with J gene TRBJ2-3, with D perhaps TRBD2 (6 bases). The CDR3 sequence is 14 residues long. Germline V gene lookup returns CDR1 DFQATT and CDR2 SNEGSKA (reference sequence). V was shortened by 6 bases and J by 2 bases, with 15 bases between the two germline ends. The CDR3: CSAGGTRPTDTQYF. The DNA for the CDR3 is TGCAGTGCCGGCGGGACCAGACCCACAGATACGCAGTATTTT.

In the case of this clonotype: This beta chain was picked up by a library intended for alpha chains and is off target, so its count carries little meaning. This chain joins TRBV5-1 and TRBJ1-5, with no clear D. CDR3 length equals 15 residues. Trimming shortened V by 3 bases and J by 2 bases, and 12 bases separated the two germline ends. Germline V gene lookup returns CDR1 SGHRS and CDR2 YFSETQ. CDR3 protein: CASSSVPGGNQPQHF. DNA of the CDR3: TGCGCCAGCAGCTCGGTCCCCGGAGGCAATCAGCCCCAGCATTTT.

The sample holds many counts of this clonotype. Since the library was made to target alpha chains, this beta chain is a stray read and its abundance is not meaningful. This chain links TRBV3-1 with TRBJ1-4, with no clear D. From germline, CDR1 is LGHDT and CDR2 YNNKEL (reference sequence). V lost 3 bases and J 5 bases, leaving 13 bases between the germline ends. This CDR3 has 15 amino acids. This CDR3 reads CASSQNSGDNEKLFF. The CDR3 region has the DNA TGTGCCAGCAGCCAGAATTCGGGAGACAATGAAAAACTGTTTTTT.

This clonotype was recorded at least ten times. This beta chain lies outside the target of a library built for alpha chains; its clone size means little. V usage is TRBV3-1 and J usage is TRBJ2-1; possible D gene TRBD2, 5 bases. The CDR3 has 16 amino acids. Per the germline V gene, CDR1 is LGHDT and CDR2 is YNNKEL (reference sequence). The V and J ends lost 1 base and 4 bases respectively, with 14 bases between them. CDR3 region: CASSQAWGVKYNEQFF. In nucleotides, the CDR3 is TGTGCCAGCAGCCAAGCCTGGGGAGTAAAGTACAATGAGCAGTTCTTC.

This clonotype was recorded at least ten times. Within a library made for alpha chains, this beta chain is off target, and its count is uninformative. The gene calls are TRBV7-2 and TRBJ1-4, with a possible D match to TRBD1 (5 bases). The ends were cut back, 5 bases at V and 3 bases at J, with 13 bases in the middle. Germline CDR1 SGHTA, CDR2 FQGNSA. The CDR3 consists of 15 residues. The CDR3 bases are TGTGCCAGCAGCAGCTCTATCAGGGCTAATGAAAAACTGTTTTTT. Protein product: CASSSSIRANEKLFF.

With respect to this clonotype: The junction and the germline gene differ at one end; a read error may be behind it. For a library built for alpha chains, this beta chain is a stray read; little rests on its size. The chain links TRBV7-3 to TRBJ2-7, with D possibly being TRBD1 or TRBD2 (5 bases each). Germline V gene data show CDR1 as SGHTA and CDR2 as FQGTGA. The CDR3 has 12 amino acids. The DNA of the CDR3 is TGTGCCAGCAGCTTAAGAAGGGACCTACCGCACTTC. This translates into CASSLRRDLPHF.

This clonotype was observed many times. The library was prepared for alpha chains; this beta chain is a stray read, so its frequency means little. This sequence joins TRBV6-2 or TRBV6-3 and TRBJ2-5; 10 nucleotides line up with TRBD2. Germline V CDR1 and CDR2: MNHEY, SVGEGT. J was trimmed by 6 bases and V by 5 bases; bases with no gene match: 9. The CDR3 length is 15 residues. CDR3 DNA: TGTGCCAGCAGTAGGATTTGGGGACTAGCGAAGACCCAGTACTTC. Translated, it gives CASSRIWGLAKTQYF.

A word on this clonotype: Little can be read into the size of this beta chain, an off-target read in a library designed for alpha chains. The gene calls are TRBV30 and TRBJ2-1; a possible D gene is TRBD2 (7 bases). This CDR3 region has 15 residues. CDR1 is GTSNPN, CDR2 SVGIG, per germline (reference sequence). V was shortened by 3 bases and J by 7 bases, with 19 bases between the two germline ends. CDR3 DNA: TGTGCCTGGAGAATCCCGGGGGGCGGTGGAAATGAGCAGTTCTTC. Translated: CAWRIPGGGGNEQFF.

This clonotype is termed medium-sized. For a library built for alpha chains, this beta chain is a stray read; little rests on its size. V is TRBV6-5 and J is TRBJ1-1; possible D gene TRBD1, 6 bases. Germline V gene sequence: CDR1 MNHEY, CDR2 SVGAGI. The CDR3 has 13 amino acids. V lost 7 bases and J lost 0, with 9 bases in between. The CDR3 spells CASNPGVNTEAFF. In DNA, the CDR3 is TGTGCCAGCAATCCAGGGGTGAACACTGAAGCTTTCTTT.

Only a few counts were recorded for this clonotype. The library was designed around alpha chains, so this beta chain is a stray read whose abundance carries little weight. V usage is TRBV19 and J usage is TRBJ1-2, with D maybe TRBD1 (6 bases). The germline V gene has CDR1 LNHDA and CDR2 SQIVND (reference sequence). This CDR3 contains 14 residues. V was clipped by 6 bases and J by 3 bases, with 14 bases between them. CDR3 DNA sequence: TGTGCCAGTAGCGTCCGGGGGCGAGACTATGGCTACACCTTC. As protein: CASSVRGRDYGYTF.

Sample share makes this clonotype medium-sized (0.01 to 0.1%). This beta chain appears as a stray read in a library generated for alpha chains; its size is not informative. The chain employs TRBV6-2 or TRBV6-3 and TRBJ2-6; the D is unclear. The CDR3 is made up of 14 amino acids. The V gene's germline CDR1 is MNHEY and CDR2 SVGEGT. Trimming took 2 bases from V and 0 from J, leaving 2 bases between them. The CDR3 region has the DNA TGTGCCAGCAGTTACCTCTCTGGGGCCAACGTCCTGACTTTC. It specifies CASSYLSGANVLTF.

Within the sample, this clonotype is medium-sized. This beta chain is off target for a library built for alpha chains, so its abundance means little. This rearrangement joins TRBV27 to TRBJ2-4; tentatively, D is TRBD1 (5 bases). V was clipped by 3 bases and J by 5 bases, with 8 bases between them. The CDR3 is 13 amino acids. Germline loops: CDR1 MNHEY, CDR2 SMNVEV (reference sequence). The CDR3 loop is CASSLARENIQYF. The CDR3 DNA is TGTGCCAGCAGTTTGGCCAGGGAAAACATTCAGTACTTC.

This clonotype has a count of ten or more. A library prepared for alpha chains yielded this beta chain as an off-target read; its size is of little meaning. V gene TRBV18 combines with J gene TRBJ1-1; no clear D gene. This CDR3 is 16 amino acids long. CDR1 and CDR2 from the germline V gene are KGHSH and LQKENI. With 3 bases removed from V and 0 bases from J, the gap between germline ends came to 14 bases. The CDR3 region is CASSPMGEGMNTEAFF. As DNA, the CDR3 is TGTGCCAGCTCACCGATGGGCGAAGGGATGAACACTGAAGCTTTCTTT.

This clonotype is termed medium-sized. Since the library was made to target alpha chains, this beta chain is a stray read and its abundance is not meaningful. The chain links TRBV20-1 to TRBJ1-1, with no clear D. The germline gives CDR1 DFQATT, CDR2 SNEGSKA (reference sequence). V dropped 4 bases and J dropped 1 base, with 4 bases sitting between them. The CDR3 spans 11 residues. CDR3 region: CSAKKNTEAFF. For the CDR3, the DNA is TGCAGTGCTAAGAAGAACACTGAAGCTTTCTTT.